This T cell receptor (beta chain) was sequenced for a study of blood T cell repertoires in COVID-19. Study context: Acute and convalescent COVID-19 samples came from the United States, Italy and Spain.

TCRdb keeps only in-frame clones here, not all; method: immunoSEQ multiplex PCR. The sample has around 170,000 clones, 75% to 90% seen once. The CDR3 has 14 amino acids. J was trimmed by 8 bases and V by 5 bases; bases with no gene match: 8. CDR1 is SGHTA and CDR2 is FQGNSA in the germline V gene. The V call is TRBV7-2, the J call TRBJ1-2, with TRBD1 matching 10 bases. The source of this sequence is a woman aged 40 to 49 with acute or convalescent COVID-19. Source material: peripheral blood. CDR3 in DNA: TGTGCCAGCAGCCGCGGACAGGGGGAGAGGGGCTACACCTTC. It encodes CASSRGQGERGYTF. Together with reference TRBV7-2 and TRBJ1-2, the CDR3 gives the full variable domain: GAGVSQSPSNKVTEKGKDVELRCDPISGHTALYWYRQSLGQGLEFLIYFQGNSAPDKSGLPSDRFSAERTGGSVSTLTIQRTQQEDSAVYLCASSRGQGERGYTFGSGTRLTVV.